The 26 T cell receptor beta chains given below trace back to one sample, sequenced in a study of cytotoxic CD8 clonotypes in ibrutinib-treated CLL. Sequencing was performed with immunoSEQ multiplex PCR; in TCRdb, only in-frame clones are kept and a portion is missing. The sample records 150,000 to 200,000 clones, around three quarters being singletons. The specimen was PBMCs, collected after 24 months of ibrutinib treatment. The receptors stem from a human donor with chronic lymphocytic leukemia.

The chain uses TRBV9 and TRBJ2-3, with unresolved D. V was pared by 4 bases and J by 2 bases, with 17 bases between. The CDR3 contains 16 residues. Germline lookup yields CDR1 SGDLS and CDR2 YYNGEE. The DNA of the CDR3 is TGTGCCAGCAGCCCCAAGGCGAGCGCCACCACAGATACGCAGTATTTT. Translated, it gives CASSPKASATTDTQYF.

This clone was counted once. The genes are TRBV6-5 and TRBJ2-1, with D possibly being TRBD2 (6 bases). Germline values: CDR1 MNHEY, CDR2 SVGAGI. The V and J ends lost 6 bases and 6 bases respectively, with 12 bases between them. This CDR3 comprises 13 residues. The CDR3 reads CASRNMGGNEQFF. The CDR3 DNA reads as TGTGCCAGCAGAAACATGGGGGGCAATGAGCAGTTCTTC.

Regarding this clone: Relative to the germline gene, one junction end is altered; a read error may explain this. V is TRBV7-7 and J is TRBJ2-1; D is perhaps TRBD1 or TRBD2 (5 bases each). The CDR3 runs to 13 residues. The germline V gene has CDR1 SSHAT and CDR2 FNYEAQ (reference sequence). CDR3 in DNA: TGTGCTAGCAGCGGACAATGGGGCAATGAGCAGTTCTTC. It is translated as CASSGQWGNEQFF.

This chain joins TRBV7-2 and TRBJ2-5; 9 nucleotides agree with TRBD1. J was trimmed by 1 base and V by 5 bases; bases with no gene match: 5. Germline V CDR1 and CDR2: SGHTA, FQGNSA. This CDR3 has 15 residues. CDR3 protein: CASSRNRGPQETQYF. In DNA form, the CDR3 reads TGTGCCAGCAGCAGAAACAGGGGGCCCCAAGAGACCCAGTACTTC.

The chain employs TRBV28 and TRBJ2-1, with D tentatively TRBD2 (5 bases). Germline V gives CDR1 MDHEN, CDR2 SYDVKM. This CDR3 is built from 12 residues. Trimming took 5 bases from V and 6 from J, leaving 8 bases between them. DNA for the CDR3: TGTGCCAGCAGTGAGACTATCAATGAGCAGTTCTTC. Protein sequence: CASSETINEQFF.

The V gene is TRBV4-1, the J gene TRBJ2-7; 12 bases are a match to TRBD2. CDR3 length equals 15 residues. V lost 1 base to trimming and J lost 3 bases; unmatched junction nucleotides: 1. From germline, CDR1 is MGHRA and CDR2 YSYEKL. The DNA for the CDR3 is TGCGCCAGCAGCCAAGGACTAGCGGGAGTCTACGAGCAGTACTTC. Protein product: CASSQGLAGVYEQYF.

The chain is built from TRBV7-9 and TRBJ2-7, with TRBD1 identical over 9 bases. The CDR3 spans 14 residues. V lost 4 bases to trimming and J lost 4 bases; unmatched junction nucleotides: 5. Looked up from germline, CDR1 is SEHNR and CDR2 is FQNEAQ (reference sequence). CDR3 residues: CASSSPGQGYEQYF. For the CDR3, the DNA is TGTGCCAGCAGCTCTCCGGGACAGGGTTACGAGCAGTACTTC.

This clone showed up just once. This sequence joins TRBV28 and TRBJ2-7; possibly TRBD2 for D (5 bases). This CDR3 spans 14 amino acids. Trimming stripped 5 bases from V and 3 bases from J, with 14 bases between. Germline V CDR1 and CDR2: MDHEN, SYDVKM. In DNA form, the CDR3 reads TGTGCCAGCAGTACGCTATCCGGGGACTACGAGCAGTACTTC. This codes for CASSTLSGDYEQYF. The full variable domain, its missing parts supplied by reference TRBV28 and TRBJ2-7, is DVKVTQSSRYLVKRTGEKVFLECVQDMDHENMFWYRQDPGLGLRLIYFSYDVKMKEKGDIPEGYSVSREKKERFSLILESASTNQTSMYLCASSTLSGDYEQYFGPGTRLTVT.

V and J are TRBV14 and TRBJ2-7, with 7 bases that match TRBD2. Germline loops: CDR1 SGHDN, CDR2 FVKESK. With 0 bases clipped from V and 4 bases from J, the junction kept 12 bases outside the gene matches. CDR3 length: 17 amino acids. This chain's CDR3 is CASSQDPRWRERYEQYF. The CDR3 bases are TGTGCCAGCAGCCAAGACCCTCGGTGGCGGGAGAGGTACGAGCAGTACTTC.

The chain uses TRBV13 and TRBJ2-5, with TRBD1 identical over 9 bases. CDR1 and CDR2 from the germline V gene are PRHDT and FYEKMQ (reference sequence). With V trimmed by 0 bases and J by 4 bases, 9 bases remained unmatched. CDR3 size: 17 residues. The CDR3 reads CASSLGQGAVIRETQYF. Written as DNA, the CDR3 is TGTGCCAGCAGCTTAGGACAGGGGGCTGTTATACGAGAGACCCAGTACTTC. The complete variable domain, with remaining parts taken from reference TRBV13 and TRBJ2-5, reads AAGVIQSPRHLIKEKRETATLKCYPIPRHDTVYWYQQGPGQDPQFLISFYEKMQSDKGSIPDRFSAQQFSDYHSELNMSSLELGDSALYFCASSLGQGAVIRETQYFGPGTRLLVL.

V gene TRBV7-6 combines with J gene TRBJ2-1; 12 bases map to TRBD2. The trim removed 2 bases at V and 14 bases at J, leaving 10 bases unmatched. The length of the CDR3 is 15 residues. The germline CDR1 and CDR2 sequences are SGHVS and FNYEAQ. CDR3 in amino acids: CASSLNPGLAGSKFF. Written as DNA, the CDR3 is TGTGCCAGCAGCTTAAACCCCGGACTAGCGGGAAGTAAGTTCTTC.

The table lists this clone with many counts. The chain recombines TRBV11-2 with TRBJ1-5; no definite D call. This CDR3 comprises 13 residues. V was trimmed by 2 bases and J by 7 bases, leaving 9 bases between them. Germline-derived CDR1 and CDR2 are SGHAT and FQNNGV. The CDR3 nucleotides read TGTGCCAGCAGCTTAAGTACCGGGCAGCCCCAGCATTTT. It specifies CASSLSTGQPQHF.

This chain uses TRBV11-2 with TRBJ2-3; 11 nucleotides align to TRBD2. The V and J ends lost 1 base and 9 bases, in that order; junction bases with no gene match: 6. The length of the CDR3 is 15 residues. In germline, CDR1 is SGHAT, CDR2 FQNNGV. The CDR3 here is CASSLGTSGSWTQYF. The CDR3, as DNA: TGTGCCAGCAGCTTAGGCACTAGCGGGAGTTGGACGCAGTATTTT.

The rearrangement links TRBV11-2 to TRBJ1-4; TRBD1 matches 7 bases. Looked up from germline, CDR1 is SGHAT and CDR2 is FQNNGV. CDR3 length equals 16 residues. J lost 4 bases, V lost 0 bases, and 5 bases had no gene match. CDR3 residues: CASSLDPGTDNEKLFF. The CDR3 DNA sequence: TGTGCCAGCAGCTTAGACCCCGGGACAGATAATGAAAAACTGTTTTTT.

The chain joins TRBV15 to TRBJ2-3; 11 bases fit TRBD2. V gave up 0 bases and J gave up 4 bases; unmatched junction bases: 6. Looked up from germline, CDR1 is LNHNV and CDR2 is YYDKDF (reference sequence). CDR3 length: 17 residues. Here the CDR3 DNA reads TGTGCCACCAGCAGAGATCTTAGCGGGAGGGGGCCAGATACGCAGTATTTT. It translates to CATSRDLSGRGPDTQYF.

The V and J genes are TRBV4-1 and TRBJ2-3; 13 bases match TRBD2. Trimming removed 0 bases from V and 2 bases from J; junction bases left unmatched: 5. The CDR3 runs 18 residues. Germline CDR1 and CDR2: MGHRA and YSYEKL. The CDR3 nucleotides read TGCGCCAGCAGCCAAGATGTCGGGACTAGCGGGATCACAGATACGCAGTATTTT. Protein sequence: CASSQDVGTSGITDTQYF.

As DNA, the CDR3 is TGTGCCACACTAAATTGGCCGGAGGGTGAACAAGAGACCCAGTACTTC. Translation: CATLNWPEGEQETQYF. This chain joins TRBV5-4 and TRBJ2-5; perhaps TRBD2 as D (6 bases). Trimming left V 9 bases short and J 2 bases short, with 23 bases between. The CDR3 has 16 residues. Germline assignment: CDR1 SGHNT and CDR2 YYREEE (reference sequence). Complete variable domain (other parts from reference TRBV5-4 and TRBJ2-5): ETGVTQSPTHLIKTRGQQVTLRCSSQSGHNTVSWYQQALGQGPQFIFQYYREEENGRGNFPPRFSGLQFPNYSSELNVNALELDDSALYLCATLNWPEGEQETQYFGPGTRLLVL.

This chain uses TRBV7-2 with TRBJ1-4; 7 bases align to TRBD1. The germline CDR1 and CDR2 sequences are SGHTA and FQGNSA. CDR3 length: 18 amino acids. The V gene end was trimmed by 1 base and the J gene end by 2 bases; junction bases not matched to a gene: 10. CDR3: CASSLVYQGDSTNEKLFF. The CDR3, as DNA: TGTGCCAGCAGCTTAGTATATCAGGGGGACTCGACTAATGAAAAACTGTTTTTT. The full variable domain, rest sourced from reference TRBV7-2 and TRBJ1-4, is GAGVSQSPSNKVTEKGKDVELRCDPISGHTALYWYRQSLGQGLEFLIYFQGNSAPDKSGLPSDRFSAERTGGSVSTLTIQRTQQEDSAVYLCASSLVYQGDSTNEKLFFGSGTQLSVL.

J is TRBJ1-5 and V is TRBV25-1; D is unresolved. The CDR3 has 12 amino acids. Germline V gene lookup returns CDR1 MGHDK and CDR2 SYGVNS. Trimming removed 4 bases at V and 2 bases at J, with 3 bases between. The CDR3 coding sequence is TGTGCCAGCAGTGCCGGCAATCAGCCCCAGCATTTT. Protein sequence: CASSAGNQPQHF.

J is TRBJ2-5 and V is TRBV6-6; D is perhaps TRBD1 or TRBD2 (5 bases each). Germline values: CDR1 MNHNY, CDR2 SVGAGI (reference sequence). The CDR3 totals 14 residues. Trimming stripped 0 bases from V and 5 bases from J, with 10 bases between. This chain's CDR3 is CASSYSIGEETQYF. CDR3 nucleotides: TGTGCCAGCAGTTACTCGATAGGGGAGGAGACCCAGTACTTC.

This chain uses TRBV16 with TRBJ2-7; D unclear. Germline V CDR1 and CDR2: KGHSY, FQNENV. Trimming took 2 bases from V and 2 from J, leaving 10 bases between them. This CDR3 spans 14 amino acids. This CDR3 reads CASSQGVETYEQYF. The CDR3 DNA sequence: TGTGCCAGCAGCCAAGGTGTAGAAACCTACGAGCAGTACTTC.

J is TRBJ2-7 and V is TRBV23-1; TRBD2 agrees at 9 bases. TRBV23-1 is noted as an ORF with a role that remains uncertain. The CDR3 contains 18 residues. V was pared by 4 bases and J by 6 bases, with 19 bases of the junction left unmatched. The CDR3 DNA follows: TGCGCCAGCAGTCCCCCAGGGAGGGGCGGGAGGGTAGTTGGCGAGCAGTACTTC. It specifies CASSPPGRGGRVVGEQYF.

This chain connects TRBV28 to TRBJ2-7; no clear D gene. V was cut by 8 bases and J by 3 bases, with 8 bases left in between. Germline V CDR1 and CDR2: MDHEN, SYDVKM. The length of the CDR3 is 11 residues. In nucleotides, the CDR3 is TGTGCCAGCCTGCTCGGCTACGAGCAGTACTTC. Translated, it gives CASLLGYEQYF.

J is TRBJ2-1 and V is TRBV7-3; 10 nucleotides line up with TRBD1. The CDR3 is 14 residues long. Trimming removed 4 bases from V and 10 bases from J; junction bases left unmatched: 7. Germline V lookup: CDR1 SGHTA, CDR2 FQGTGA. CDR3: CASSSRQGAQEQFF. In DNA, the CDR3 is TGTGCCAGCAGCTCCCGACAGGGGGCACAGGAGCAGTTCTTC.

This clone showed up just a few times. V gene TRBV7-6 combines with J gene TRBJ1-5; maybe TRBD1 (6 bases). Germline V gives CDR1 SGHVS, CDR2 FNYEAQ. This CDR3 comprises 15 residues. V gave up 3 bases and J gave up 7 bases, with 16 bases separating them. For the CDR3, the DNA is TGTGCCAGCAGCTTGGACAGTTCGGCTGGGCAGCCCCAGCATTTT. Amino acid sequence: CASSLDSSAGQPQHF.

This sequence joins TRBV4-2 and TRBJ2-3; TRBD2 aligns across 9 bases. V lost 1 base, J lost 2 bases, and 10 bases stayed unmatched. This CDR3 is 18 amino acids long. Germline values: CDR1 LGHNA, CDR2 YNFKEQ. CDR3 DNA sequence: TGTGCCAGCAGCCAAGTGGGGCGAGCGGGAGGATCCACAGATACGCAGTATTTT. Translating gives CASSQVGRAGGSTDTQYF.